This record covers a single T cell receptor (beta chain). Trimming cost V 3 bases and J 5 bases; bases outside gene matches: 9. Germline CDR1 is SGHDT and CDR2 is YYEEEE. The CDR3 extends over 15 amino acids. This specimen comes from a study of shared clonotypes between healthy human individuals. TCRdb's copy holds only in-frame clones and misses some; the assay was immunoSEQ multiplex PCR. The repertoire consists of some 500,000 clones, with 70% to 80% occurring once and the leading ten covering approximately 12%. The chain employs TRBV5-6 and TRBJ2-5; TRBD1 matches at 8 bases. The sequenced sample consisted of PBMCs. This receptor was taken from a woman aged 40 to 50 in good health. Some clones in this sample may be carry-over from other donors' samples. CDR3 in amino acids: CASSSQSGGTETQYF. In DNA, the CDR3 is TGTGCCAGCAGCTCGCAGTCAGGGGGCACGGAGACCCAGTACTTC.